One sample yielded the 15 T cell receptor beta chains listed below, sequenced in a study of T-cell reconstitution after alpha-beta-depleted transplantation in children. As it was prepared, the TCRbeta library received unique molecular identifiers. A single record per CDR3 protein comes from TCRdb applying MiXCR to the PCR reads. The data contain 600,000 to 700,000 distinct CDR3 sequences, about 15% of them singletons. Material: PBMCs from the stem cell graft donor, obtained from the stem cell graft. Receptors were obtained from a human donor who donated a stem cell graft to a child with acute myeloid leukemia.

This clonotype was seen more than once but under ten times. The V call is TRBV7-2, the J call TRBJ1-2, with a weak D call TRBD1 (5 bases). The germline V gene has CDR1 SGHTA and CDR2 FQGNSA. The ends were cut back, 1 base at V and 4 bases at J, with 16 bases in the middle. CDR3 size: 16 residues. The CDR3 loop reads CASSLVGGSDLYGYTF. CDR3 nucleotides: TGTGCCAGCAGCTTAGTCGGGGGGTCCGATCTCTATGGCTACACCTTC.

This chain connects TRBV7-9 to TRBJ2-1; 13 bases match TRBD2. The CDR3 spans 16 residues. The germline CDR1 and CDR2 sequences are SEHNR and FQNEAQ (reference sequence). Germline trimming cut 5 bases from V and 7 bases from J; bases unmatched to any gene: 8. CDR3 sequence reads: CASSTSGGALGNEQFF. CDR3 DNA: TGTGCCAGCAGCACTAGCGGGGGGGCCTTGGGGAATGAGCAGTTCTTC. Variable domain in full (rest from reference TRBV7-9 and TRBJ2-1): DTGVSQNPRHKITKRGQNVTFRCDPISEHNRLYWYRQTLGQGPEFLTYFQNEAQLEKSRLLSDRFSAERPKGSFSTLEIQRTEQGDSAMYLCASSTSGGALGNEQFFGPGTRLTVL.

The genes are TRBV27 and TRBJ2-7, with 8 bases identical to TRBD2. Germline values: CDR1 MNHEY, CDR2 SMNVEV (reference sequence). J was trimmed by 3 bases and V by 10 bases; bases with no gene match: 8. The CDR3 loop spans 13 amino acids. CDR3 bases: TGTGCCACCAAACTAGCGGCTAGCTACGAGCAGTACTTC. Translating it yields CATKLAASYEQYF.

V gene TRBV6-1 combines with J gene TRBJ1-1; 8 nucleotides align to TRBD1. The junction had 10 bases not matched to a gene; V was cut back by 8 bases and J by 5 bases. Germline lookup yields CDR1 MNHNS and CDR2 SASEGT. The CDR3 is 14 amino acids. The CDR3 DNA reads TGTGCCAGCTGGTCAGGGGGCGCAGGAACTGAAGCTTTCTTT. It translates to CASWSGGAGTEAFF.

The rearrangement uses TRBV28 and TRBJ2-2; no clear D gene. The V and J ends lost 4 bases and 1 base respectively, with 10 bases between them. The germline gives CDR1 MDHEN, CDR2 SYDVKM. The CDR3 contains 15 residues. The CDR3 region is CASSSPPENTGELFF. In DNA form, the CDR3 reads TGTGCCAGCAGTTCACCTCCAGAGAACACCGGGGAGCTGTTTTTT.

V gene TRBV5-1 combines with J gene TRBJ2-7; 15 bases are shared with TRBD2. The CDR3 is 17 residues long. V lost 4 bases, J lost 2 bases, and 7 bases stayed unmatched. Germline assignment: CDR1 SGHRS and CDR2 YFSETQ. DNA of the CDR3: TGCGCCAGCAGCACCGGGACTAGCGGGGGGATGACCTACGAGCAGTACTTC. Residues: CASSTGTSGGMTYEQYF.

The CDR3 region is CATSEGAGGSSTEAFF. CDR3 nucleotide sequence: TGTGCCACCAGCGAGGGCGCGGGAGGGTCGAGCACTGAAGCTTTCTTT. The chain couples TRBV15 to TRBJ1-1; D not certain. The CDR3 is 16 residues long. CDR1 LNHNV and CDR2 YYDKDF come from the germline V gene (reference sequence). The V gene lost 5 bases and the J gene lost 4 bases, with 20 bases spanning the gap.

This clonotype has a count of ten or more. CDR3 loop: CASNSPGEVENTEAFF. The CDR3 DNA reads as TGTGCCAGCAATTCTCCGGGAGAGGTTGAGAACACTGAAGCTTTCTTT. V and J are TRBV6-5 and TRBJ1-1, with D unclear. The germline gives CDR1 MNHEY, CDR2 SVGAGI. V was trimmed by 7 bases and J by 1 base, leaving 19 bases between them. The CDR3 length is 16 residues.

This clonotype was recorded at least ten times. The V call is TRBV6-2 or TRBV6-3, the J call TRBJ1-2, with 10 bases identical to TRBD1. The J segment lost 7 bases and the V segment lost 0 bases, leaving 5 bases of the junction unmatched. Germline assignment: CDR1 MNHEY and CDR2 SVGEGT. The CDR3 is 15 amino acids. The CDR3 protein is CASSYSTTGGIGYTF. Here the CDR3 DNA reads TGTGCCAGCAGTTACTCGACGACAGGGGGCATTGGCTACACCTTC.

This clonotype has just a few counts. The chain is built from TRBV5-6 and TRBJ2-3; 12 bases are a match to TRBD2. Trimming took 4 bases from V and 3 from J; bases not matched to a gene: 9. CDR1 is SGHDT, CDR2 YYEEEE, per germline. This CDR3 spans 17 amino acids. This chain's CDR3 is CASSPGLAGIGTDTQYF. CDR3 bases: TGTGCCAGCAGCCCAGGACTAGCGGGGATAGGGACAGATACGCAGTATTTT.

This clonotype was seen a handful of times. The chain links TRBV6-2 or TRBV6-3 to TRBJ2-1; 7 bases align to TRBD1. J gave up 10 bases and V 6 bases, and 12 bases lay outside the gene matches. There are 14 residues in the CDR3. Looked up from germline, CDR1 is MNHEY and CDR2 is SVGEGT. This CDR3 is CASRHEVRGQEQFF. The DNA of the CDR3 is TGTGCCAGCAGGCACGAAGTGAGGGGGCAAGAGCAGTTCTTC.

This clonotype was seen a few times. V gene TRBV20-1 combines with J gene TRBJ2-5; D is unresolved. Germline assignment: CDR1 DFQATT and CDR2 SNEGSKA (reference sequence). The V end lost 0 bases, the J end lost 0 bases, and 14 bases lay between the germline ends. The CDR3 covers 16 residues. CDR3 region: CSARETRQSYQETQYF. CDR3 nucleotide sequence: TGCAGTGCTAGAGAGACACGGCAGTCGTACCAAGAGACCCAGTACTTC.

This clonotype was observed a handful of times. V usage is TRBV5-1 and J usage is TRBJ1-1; the D is unclear. CDR3 length equals 14 residues. Trimming removed 4 bases from V and 2 bases from J, with 12 bases in between. Germline V gene data show CDR1 as SGHRS and CDR2 as YFSETQ. The CDR3 nucleotides are TGCGCCAGCAGCCCCGGACGGACTAACACTGAAGCTTTCTTT. The encoded protein is CASSPGRTNTEAFF.

The gene calls are TRBV20-1 and TRBJ2-7, with 7 bases aligning to TRBD2. The CDR3 spans 16 residues. Germline V gene lookup returns CDR1 DFQATT and CDR2 SNEGSKA (reference sequence). CDR3 loop: CCARGGGRRASYEQYV. For the CDR3, the DNA is TGCTGTGCTAGAGGCGGGGGTCGTAGGGCGTCCTACGAGCAGTACGTC.

This clonotype was counted a few times. The chain couples TRBV7-9 to TRBJ2-6; D is ambiguous. V dropped 10 bases and J dropped 4 bases, with 14 bases sitting between them. The CDR3 totals 14 residues. CDR1 and CDR2 (germline): SEHNR, FQNEAQ (reference sequence). CDR3 sequence (DNA): TGTGCCACCGATTGGCCACCCGGGGCCAACGTCCTGACTTTC. This sequence encodes CATDWPPGANVLTF.